Here is one T cell receptor beta chain with its context. This sample is drawn from a study of blood T cell repertoires in COVID-19. For the study at large: Sites across the United States, Italy and Spain contributed samples from acute and convalescent COVID-19.

Measured with immunoSEQ multiplex PCR; TCRdb has only the in-frame clones, and not every one. This repertoire shows 80,000 to 100,000 clones, around 90% found once; its top ten account for over 2.5%. The CDR3 consists of 16 residues. CDR1 and CDR2 from the germline V gene are SNHLY and FYNNEI. V was clipped by 5 bases and J by 1 base; unmatched bases: 7. This receptor was obtained from a woman aged 50 to 60 with active or convalescent COVID-19. Sequenced material: peripheral blood. The chain carries TRBV2 and TRBJ1-1, with 10 positions matching TRBD1. The CDR3 DNA is TGTGCCAGCAGTTTTACCGGGACAGGGGAGAACACTGAAGCTTTCTTT. It yields the protein CASSFTGTGENTEAFF.